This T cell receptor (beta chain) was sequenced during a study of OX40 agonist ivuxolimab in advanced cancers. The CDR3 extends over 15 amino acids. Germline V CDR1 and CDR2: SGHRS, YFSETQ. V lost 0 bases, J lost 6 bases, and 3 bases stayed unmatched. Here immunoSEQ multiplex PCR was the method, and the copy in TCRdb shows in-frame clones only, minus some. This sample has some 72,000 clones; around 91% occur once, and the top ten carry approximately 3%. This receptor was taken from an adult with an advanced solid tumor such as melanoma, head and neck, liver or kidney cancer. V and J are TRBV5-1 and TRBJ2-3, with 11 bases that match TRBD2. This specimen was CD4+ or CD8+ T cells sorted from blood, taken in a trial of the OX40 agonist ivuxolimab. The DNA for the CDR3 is TGCGCCAGCAGCTTGGGTGCTAGCGGGGGGGATACGCAGTATTTT. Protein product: CASSLGASGGDTQYF. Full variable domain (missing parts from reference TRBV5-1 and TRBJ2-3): KAGVTQTPRYLIKTRGQQVTLSCSPISGHRSVSWYQQTPGQGLQFLFEYFSETQRNKGNFPGRFSGRQFSNSRSEMNVSTLELGDSALYLCASSLGASGGDTQYFGPGTRLTVL.